These T cell receptor beta chains were read from a single sample in a study of blood T cell repertoires in COVID-19. Produced via immunoSEQ multiplex PCR; TCRdb's table is partial and in-frame only. The sample has about 140,000 clones; 85% to 90% are singletons. The sequencing input was peripheral blood. These receptors came from a woman aged 60-70 years with acute or convalescent COVID-19. Each CDR3 is given with its conserved first and last residue. The D gene is left open where the match is weak. A clone size is listed for some rows: how often the clone was seen (once, few, many), or a class if it is expanded.

clone_size | j_call | d_call | v_call | cdr3_aa | cdr3_nt
- | TRBJ1-1 | - | TRBV28 | CASSATADGTEAFF | TGTGCCAGCAGTGCGACAGCTGATGGAACTGAAGCTTTCTTT
- | TRBJ2-7 | TRBD1 | TRBV6-2/TRBV6-3 | CASSLPGQGSYEQYF | TGTGCCAGCAGCCTCCCGGGACAGGGCTCCTACGAGCAGTACTTC
- | TRBJ2-1 | TRBD2 | TRBV27 | CASIPGTSGAGGQFF | TGTGCCAGCATTCCCGGGACTAGCGGGGCGGGAGGGCAGTTCTTC
- | TRBJ2-5 | - | TRBV4-2 | CASSRSRGETQYF | TGTGCCAGCAGCCGGTCGAGGGGGGAGACCCAGTACTTC
- | TRBJ2-3 | - | TRBV4-1 | CASSEGVNQDTQYF | TGCGCCAGCAGTGAGGGGGTCAATCAAGATACGCAGTATTTT
once | TRBJ1-3 | - | TRBV7-8 | CASSLMGGGRGNTIYF | TGTGCCAGCAGCCTAATGGGGGGGGGCAGAGGAAACACCATATATTTT
few | TRBJ2-6 | TRBD1 | TRBV10-3 | CAISEDRGLTGANVLTF | TGTGCCATCAGTGAGGACAGGGGGCTTACTGGGGCCAACGTCCTGACTTTC
- | TRBJ2-3 | - | TRBV7-9 | CASPTGQGGTDTQYF | TGTGCCAGTCCTACAGGGCAGGGAGGCACAGATACGCAGTATTTT
- | TRBJ2-5 | - | TRBV11-2 | CASSPRSRETQYF | TGTGCCAGCAGCCCACGCTCCAGGGAGACCCAGTACTTC
- | TRBJ1-5 | TRBD1 | TRBV18 | CASSPNRGSNQPQHF | TGTGCCAGCTCACCTAACAGGGGAAGCAATCAGCCCCAGCATTTT
- | TRBJ2-7 | - | TRBV6-5 | CASAQLYEQYF | TGTGCCAGTGCACAGCTCTACGAGCAGTACTTC
few | TRBJ2-3 | TRBD2 | TRBV10-3 | CAIEAGGSTDTQYF | TGTGCCATCGAAGCGGGGGGGAGCACAGATACGCAGTATTTT
once | TRBJ2-7 | TRBD1 | TRBV2 | CASSEWGQGGEQYF | TGTGCCAGCAGTGAATGGGGACAGGGCGGCGAGCAGTACTTC
once | TRBJ2-1 | TRBD1 | TRBV11-3 | CASRQGARNEQFF | TGTGCCAGCCGACAGGGGGCTCGCAATGAGCAGTTCTTC
- | TRBJ1-5 | - | TRBV7-9 | CASGKGEVSNQPQHF | TGTGCCAGTGGGAAAGGGGAGGTTAGCAATCAGCCCCAGCATTTT
- | TRBJ1-1 | - | TRBV21-1 | CASSKVGNLDREDTEAFF | TGTGCCAGCAGCAAAGTAGGTAACCTGGACAGGGAGGACACTGAAGCTTTCTTT
- | TRBJ2-7 | TRBD1 | TRBV7-2 | CASSLFPGQSYEQYF | TGTGCCAGCAGCTTATTTCCGGGACAGTCCTACGAGCAGTACTTC
- | TRBJ2-1 | - | TRBV28 | CASSPRTIQMLNEQFF | TGTGCCAGCAGTCCCCGGACTATCCAGATGCTTAATGAGCAGTTCTTC
- | TRBJ1-4 | - | TRBV3-1/TRBV3-2 | CASSQAKKLFF | TGTGCCAGCAGCCAAGCTAAAAAACTGTTTTTT
- | TRBJ1-2 | - | TRBV5-4 | CASSSRTVGGYTF | TGTGCCAGCAGCTCCAGGACAGTAGGCGGCTACACCTTC
- | TRBJ1-2 | TRBD1 | TRBV14 | CASSWDRSGYGYTF | TGTGCCAGCAGCTGGGACAGGTCGGGCTATGGCTACACCTTC
- | TRBJ2-1 | TRBD2 | TRBV13 | CASSLRTSGGRSYNEQFF | TGTGCCAGCAGCCTGAGGACTAGCGGGGGGCGCTCCTACAATGAGCAGTTCTTC
once | TRBJ2-7 | - | TRBV9 | CASSVGAGRPSYEQYF | TGTGCCAGCAGCGTCGGTGCGGGGCGACCATCCTACGAGCAGTACTTC
- | TRBJ2-1 | - | TRBV5-6 | CASSSGPSGDNEQFF | TGTGCCAGCAGCTCAGGCCCCTCCGGTGACAATGAGCAGTTCTTC
- | TRBJ1-2 | - | TRBV15 | CATSRNRNGYGYTF | TGTGCCACCAGCAGGAACAGGAACGGCTATGGCTACACCTTC
- | TRBJ1-4 | - | TRBV7-6 | CASSLAVKQGEKLFF | TGTGCCAGCAGCTTAGCGGTCAAACAGGGTGAAAAACTGTTTTTT
- | TRBJ1-1 | TRBD1 | TRBV28 | CASRMAGTGKTEAFF | TGTGCCAGCAGGATGGCCGGGACAGGGAAAACTGAAGCTTTCTTT
- | TRBJ2-3 | - | TRBV7-8 | CASSPSTDTQYF | TGTGCCAGCAGCCCGAGCACAGATACGCAGTATTTT
- | TRBJ1-4 | - | TRBV27 | CASSPRTANEKLFF | TGTGCCAGCAGCCCTAGGACAGCTAATGAAAAACTGTTTTTT
few | TRBJ2-5 | - | TRBV9 | CASSVDDRFGETQYF | TGTGCCAGCAGCGTAGATGACAGGTTCGGGGAGACCCAGTACTTC
once | TRBJ2-5 | - | TRBV24-1 | CATSDRTAYQETQYF | TGTGCCACCAGTGATCGGACAGCGTACCAAGAGACCCAGTACTTC
- | TRBJ2-1 | TRBD1 | TRBV2 | CASSSDRGVEQFF | TGTGCCAGCAGTTCGGACAGGGGAGTTGAGCAGTTCTTC
- | TRBJ2-7 | TRBD1 | TRBV4-1 | CASSQGRPDRGTDEQYF | TGCGCCAGCAGCCAAGGTCGCCCGGACAGGGGAACGGACGAGCAGTACTTC
- | TRBJ1-6 | - | TRBV11-1 | CASSLNAGNSPLHF | TGTGCCAGCAGCTTAAATGCGGGGAACTCACCCCTCCACTTT
- | TRBJ1-1 | - | TRBV29-1 | CSVAADSSNTEAFF | TGCAGCGTTGCGGCGGACAGTTCGAACACTGAAGCTTTCTTT
- | TRBJ1-1 | - | TRBV6-5 | CASRRGGGTEAFF | TGTGCCAGCAGGCGCGGGGGGGGCACTGAAGCTTTCTTT
- | TRBJ1-1 | - | TRBV28 | CASSLWAGMNTEAFF | TGTGCCAGCAGTTTATGGGCGGGGATGAACACTGAAGCTTTCTTT
few | TRBJ2-7 | - | TRBV30 | CAWIPDTYEQYF | TGTGCCTGGATACCCGACACCTACGAGCAGTACTTC
- | TRBJ2-3 | TRBD1 | TRBV9 | CASSEGQGKGTDTQYF | TGTGCCAGCAGCGAAGGACAGGGAAAGGGCACAGATACGCAGTATTTT
- | TRBJ1-1 | TRBD1 | TRBV3-1/TRBV3-2 | CASSPRQGIEAFF | TGTGCCAGCAGCCCGCGACAGGGGATTGAAGCTTTCTTT
- | TRBJ1-5 | - | TRBV28 | CASLGGRVTHF | TGTGCCAGCTTGGGAGGCAGGGTTACGCATTTT
- | TRBJ2-3 | - | TRBV3-1/TRBV3-2 | CASSQKQGYRSDTQYF | TGTGCCAGCAGCCAAAAACAGGGATACCGATCGGATACGCAGTATTTT
- | TRBJ2-7 | TRBD1 | TRBV5-4 | CASSSTGTGSSYEQYF | TGTGCCAGCAGCTCCACCGGGACAGGGAGTTCCTACGAGCAGTACTTC
- | TRBJ1-1 | - | TRBV5-6 | CASSHTGGGRTEAFF | TGTGCCAGCAGCCATACAGGCGGGGGCCGTACTGAAGCTTTCTTT
- | TRBJ2-7 | - | TRBV6-5 | CAGRTTGRGSYEQYF | TGTGCCGGTCGCACCACAGGGAGAGGGTCCTACGAGCAGTACTTC
- | TRBJ1-2 | TRBD1 | TRBV19 | CACQGGYGYTF | TGTGCCTGCCAGGGGGGCTATGGCTACACCTTC
- | TRBJ1-2 | TRBD1 | TRBV3-1/TRBV3-2 | CASSQIPGQGEGYGYTF | TGTGCCAGCAGCCAAATCCCGGGACAGGGGGAAGGGTATGGCTACACCTTC
- | TRBJ2-7 | - | TRBV19 | CASSIVGREPYEQYF | TGTGCCAGTAGTATAGTCGGCAGGGAACCCTACGAGCAGTACTTC
- | TRBJ1-5 | TRBD1 | TRBV6-1 | CASSEDTGAWGQPQHF | TGTGCCAGCAGTGAAGACACAGGGGCCTGGGGTCAGCCCCAGCATTTT
- | TRBJ2-4 | - | TRBV11-3 | CASSGGAGTKNIQYF | TGTGCCAGCAGCGGGGGGGCAGGGACCAAAAACATTCAGTACTTC
many | TRBJ1-4 | - | TRBV19 | CASSIRSEKLFF | TGTGCCAGTAGTATACGGTCTGAAAAACTGTTTTTT
few | TRBJ2-3 | TRBD2 | TRBV29-1 | CSLERGAGDTQYF | TGCAGCCTTGAGCGGGGGGCCGGAGATACGCAGTATTTT
- | TRBJ2-3 | - | TRBV18 | CASSPTSLADTQYF | TGTGCCAGCTCACCAACTAGTTTGGCGGATACGCAGTATTTT
- | TRBJ2-1 | TRBD2 | TRBV7-8 | CASSLALPLLAGGKEGHNEQFF | TGTGCCAGCAGCTTAGCCCTCCCACTACTAGCGGGGGGAAAAGAGGGGCACAATGAGCAGTTCTTC
- | TRBJ1-2 | - | TRBV28 | CASSVWGGLDGYTF | TGTGCCAGCAGCGTCTGGGGGGGGCTCGATGGCTACACCTTC
- | TRBJ2-7 | - | TRBV6-5 | CASNSHRSYEQYF | TGTGCCAGCAATAGTCACAGGTCCTACGAGCAGTACTTC
- | TRBJ1-1 | - | TRBV7-2 | CASSWRGANTEAFF | TGTGCCAGCAGCTGGCGGGGGGCGAACACTGAAGCTTTCTTT
- | TRBJ1-1 | - | TRBV24-1 | CATSDFPEPQTGFVNTEAFF | TGTGCCACCAGTGATTTCCCTGAGCCCCAAACGGGGTTTGTGAACACTGAAGCTTTCTTT
once | TRBJ2-1 | TRBD1 | TRBV24-1 | CATSDSSGQGTYNEQFF | TGTGCCACCAGTGATTCTTCGGGACAGGGAACCTACAATGAGCAGTTCTTC
- | TRBJ2-1 | TRBD2 | TRBV14 | CARMVQRGGNNEQFF | TGTGCCAGGATGGTTCAGCGGGGGGGCAACAATGAGCAGTTCTTC